This T cell receptor beta chain was recovered during a study of blood T cell repertoires in COVID-19. Study-level background: Specimens from acute and convalescent COVID-19 originated in the United States, Italy and Spain. Sources were T cells, B-cell-depleted T cells, or PBMCs; the material itself was cDNA or gDNA.

This study enrolled people aged roughly 18 to 89 from about two dozen US geographic areas. Authors' processing steps: Estimation of nucleated cell counts was performed using reference gene primer amplification. Profiled with immunoSEQ multiplex PCR; TCRdb holds only in-frame clones, not every one. V, J and clone size reflect that table, while D and trimming were determined from the DNA. The table includes around 230,000 clones, 88% detected once. This TCR derives from a woman in her thirties or forties with acute COVID-19. Sequencing input: PBMCs or T cells enriched from blood (not recorded which).

The CDR3 sequence: CASSYSGLAGGPNTGELFF. The CDR3, as DNA: TGTGCCAGCAGCTATTCTGGACTAGCGGGAGGGCCGAACACCGGGGAGCTGTTTTTT. The chain couples TRBV11-3 to TRBJ2-2; 15 bases map to TRBD2. CDR1 is SGHNT, CDR2 YENEEA, per germline. The CDR3 extends over 19 amino acids. J gave up 0 bases and V 4 bases, and 6 bases lay outside the gene matches.